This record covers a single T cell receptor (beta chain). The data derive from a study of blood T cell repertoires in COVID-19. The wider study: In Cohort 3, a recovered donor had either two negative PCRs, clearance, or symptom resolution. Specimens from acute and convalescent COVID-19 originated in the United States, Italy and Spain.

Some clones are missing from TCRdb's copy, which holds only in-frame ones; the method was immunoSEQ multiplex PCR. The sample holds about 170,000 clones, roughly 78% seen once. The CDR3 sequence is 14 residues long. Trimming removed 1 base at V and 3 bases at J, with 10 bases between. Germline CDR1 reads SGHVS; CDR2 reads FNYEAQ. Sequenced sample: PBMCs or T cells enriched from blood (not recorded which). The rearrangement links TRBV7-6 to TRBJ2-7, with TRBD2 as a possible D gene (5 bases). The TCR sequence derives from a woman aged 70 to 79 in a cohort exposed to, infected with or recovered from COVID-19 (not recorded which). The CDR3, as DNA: TGTGCCAGCAGCTTAGGTGCAGGACTCTACGAGCAGTACTTC. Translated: CASSLGAGLYEQYF.